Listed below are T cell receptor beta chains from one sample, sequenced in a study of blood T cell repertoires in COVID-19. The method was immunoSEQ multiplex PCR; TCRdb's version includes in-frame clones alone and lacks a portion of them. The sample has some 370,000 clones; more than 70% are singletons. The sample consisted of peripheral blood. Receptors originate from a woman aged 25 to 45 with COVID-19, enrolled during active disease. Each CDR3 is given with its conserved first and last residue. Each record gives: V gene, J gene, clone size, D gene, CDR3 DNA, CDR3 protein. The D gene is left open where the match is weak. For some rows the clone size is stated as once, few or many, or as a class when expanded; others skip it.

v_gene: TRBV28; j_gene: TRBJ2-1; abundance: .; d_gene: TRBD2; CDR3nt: TGTGCCAGCAGCGGGGGACTAGCGGGAGTAAGTCCCTCCAATGAGCAGTTCTTC; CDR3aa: CASSGGLAGVSPSNEQFF
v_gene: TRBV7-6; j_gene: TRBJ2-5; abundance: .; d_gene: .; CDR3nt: TGTGCCAGCTCTGGGGCAACTACGGGGACCCAGTACTTC; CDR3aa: CASSGATTGTQYF
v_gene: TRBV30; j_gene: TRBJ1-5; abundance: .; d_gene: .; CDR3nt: TGTGCCTGGAGTAAACCAGGGATAAGCAATCAGCCCCAGCATTTT; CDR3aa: CAWSKPGISNQPQHF
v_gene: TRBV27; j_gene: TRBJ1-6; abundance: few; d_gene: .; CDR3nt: TGTGCCAGCAGACCCGGAGGCAATTCACCCCTCCACTTT; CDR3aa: CASRPGGNSPLHF
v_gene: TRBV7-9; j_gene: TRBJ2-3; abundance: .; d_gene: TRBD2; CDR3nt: TGTGCCAGCAGCTTTACTAGCGGGAGCGGGGTTGGCACAGATACGCAGTATTTT; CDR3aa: CASSFTSGSGVGTDTQYF
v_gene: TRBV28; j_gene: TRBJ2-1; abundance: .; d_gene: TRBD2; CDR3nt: TGTGCCAGCAGTCGAGCGGGAGGACCATACAATGAGCAGTTCTTC; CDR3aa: CASSRAGGPYNEQFF
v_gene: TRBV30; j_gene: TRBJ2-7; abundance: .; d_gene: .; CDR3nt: TGTGCCTGGCGGGGTGGGAGCCGGTCCTACGAGCAGTACTTC; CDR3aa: CAWRGGSRSYEQYF
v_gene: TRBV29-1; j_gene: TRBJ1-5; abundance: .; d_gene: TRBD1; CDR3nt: TGCAGCGCAAGGGACAGGGCTAATCAGCCCCAGCATTTT; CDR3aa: CSARDRANQPQHF
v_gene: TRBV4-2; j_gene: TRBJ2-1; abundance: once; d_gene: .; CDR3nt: TGTGCCAGCAGCCAAGGGTGGGGGACTAATGAGCAGTTCTTC; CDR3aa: CASSQGWGTNEQFF
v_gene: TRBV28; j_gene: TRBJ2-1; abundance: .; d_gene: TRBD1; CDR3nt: TGTGCCAGCAGTCTGACAGGGGGCATTGGCAATGAGCAGTTCTTC; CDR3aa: CASSLTGGIGNEQFF
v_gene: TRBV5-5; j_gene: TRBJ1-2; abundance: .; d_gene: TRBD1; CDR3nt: TGTGCCAGCAGCTTGACCTCCCACAGGGGACCATTCTATGGCTACACCTTC; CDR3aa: CASSLTSHRGPFYGYTF
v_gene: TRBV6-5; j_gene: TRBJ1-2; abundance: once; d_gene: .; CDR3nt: TGTGCCAGCAGCCAGGGTTATGGCTACACCTTC; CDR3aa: CASSQGYGYTF
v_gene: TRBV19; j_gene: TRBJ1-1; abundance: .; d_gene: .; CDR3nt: TGTGCCAGTACCTCTCCCCGGAGAGAAGCTTTCTTT; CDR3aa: CASTSPRREAFF
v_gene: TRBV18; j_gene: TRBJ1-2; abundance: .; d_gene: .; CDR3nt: TGTGCCAGCTCACCCCTAGATAACTATGGCTACACCTTC; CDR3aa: CASSPLDNYGYTF
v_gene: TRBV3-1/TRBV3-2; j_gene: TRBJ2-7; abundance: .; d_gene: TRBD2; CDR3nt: TGTGCCAGCAGCCAATTCCCTCGCGGGGGAATGGACTTC; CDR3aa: CASSQFPRGGMDF
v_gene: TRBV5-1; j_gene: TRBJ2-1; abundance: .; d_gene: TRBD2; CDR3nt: TGCGCCAGCAGCTTGGATACTAGCGGGAGTAGTGAGCAGTTCTTC; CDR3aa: CASSLDTSGSSEQFF
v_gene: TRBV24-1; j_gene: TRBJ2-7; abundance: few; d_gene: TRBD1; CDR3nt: TGTGCCACCAGTGACTCCGGGACAGGGGAAGGCGAGCAGTACTTC; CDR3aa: CATSDSGTGEGEQYF
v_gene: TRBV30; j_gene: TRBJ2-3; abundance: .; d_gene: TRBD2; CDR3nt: TGTGCCTGGAGTGTACGAGCGGGAAGCATTTGGAACACAGATACGCAGTATTTT; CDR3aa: CAWSVRAGSIWNTDTQYF
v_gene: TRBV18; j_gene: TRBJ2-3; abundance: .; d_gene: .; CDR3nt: TGTGCCAGCTCACACCCGGGACTCACAGATACGCAGTATTTT; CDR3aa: CASSHPGLTDTQYF
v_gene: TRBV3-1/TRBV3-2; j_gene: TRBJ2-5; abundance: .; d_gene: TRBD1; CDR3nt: TGTGCCAGCAGCCCCCTGACAGGGGGCGCCCGGGAGACCCAGTACTTC; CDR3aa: CASSPLTGGARETQYF
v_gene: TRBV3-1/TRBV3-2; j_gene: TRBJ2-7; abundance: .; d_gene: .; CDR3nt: TGTGCCAGCAGAGGGGGGGGGTCGGGCATCTACGAGCAGTACTTC; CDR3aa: CASRGGGSGIYEQYF
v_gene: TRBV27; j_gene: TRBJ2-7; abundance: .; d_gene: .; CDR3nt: TGTGCCAGCAGTTCACAGGGGGGGGCCTACGAGCAGTACTTC; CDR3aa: CASSSQGGAYEQYF
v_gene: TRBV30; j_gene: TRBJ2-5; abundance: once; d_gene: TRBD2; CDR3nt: TGTGCCTGGAATCGGGGTAGCGGGGAGACCGAGACCCAGTACTTC; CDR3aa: CAWNRGSGETETQYF
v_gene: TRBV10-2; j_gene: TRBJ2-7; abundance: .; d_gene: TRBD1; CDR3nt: TGCGCCAGCAGACCCGACAGGGTCGGCTACGAGCAGTACTTC; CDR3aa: CASRPDRVGYEQYF
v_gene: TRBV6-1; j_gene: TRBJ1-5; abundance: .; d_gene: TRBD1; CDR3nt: TGTGCCTGCCGACAGGGTAGCAATCAGCCCCAGCATTTT; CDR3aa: CACRQGSNQPQHF
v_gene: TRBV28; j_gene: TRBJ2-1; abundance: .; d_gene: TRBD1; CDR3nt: TGTGCCAGCAGTTTTGGGGACAGTTCTTACAATGAGCAGTTCTTC; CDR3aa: CASSFGDSSYNEQFF
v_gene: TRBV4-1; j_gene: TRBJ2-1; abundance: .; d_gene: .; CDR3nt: TGCGCCAGCAGCCAAGATCAACACGGCAGGGCCAATGAGCAGTTCTTC; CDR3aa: CASSQDQHGRANEQFF
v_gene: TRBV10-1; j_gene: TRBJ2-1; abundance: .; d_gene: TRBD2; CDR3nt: TGCGCCAGCAGTGCTAGCGGGAGAAGCGAGCAGTTCTTC; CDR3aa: CASSASGRSEQFF
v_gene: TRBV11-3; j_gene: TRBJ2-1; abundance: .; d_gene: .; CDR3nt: TGTGCCAGCAGCTCAGGGGGGAATGAGCAGTTCTTC; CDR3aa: CASSSGGNEQFF
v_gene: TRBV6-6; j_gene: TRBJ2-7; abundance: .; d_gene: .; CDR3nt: TGTGCCAGCAGCACTTTGGTGAGTGCGGAGCAGTACTTC; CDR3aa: CASSTLVSAEQYF
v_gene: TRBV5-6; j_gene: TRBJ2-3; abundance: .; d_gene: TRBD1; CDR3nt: TGTGCCAGCAGCGTAACGGGACAGGGCATAGATACGCAGTATTTT; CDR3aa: CASSVTGQGIDTQYF
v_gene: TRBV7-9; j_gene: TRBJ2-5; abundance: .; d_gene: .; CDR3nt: TGTGCCAGCAGCTCTAGGGGGTACCAAGAGACCCAGTACTTC; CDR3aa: CASSSRGYQETQYF
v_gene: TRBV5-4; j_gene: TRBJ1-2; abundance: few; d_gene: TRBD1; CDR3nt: TGTGCCAGCAGCTTGGTCGGACAGGGGGCCTATGGCTACACCTTC; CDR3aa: CASSLVGQGAYGYTF
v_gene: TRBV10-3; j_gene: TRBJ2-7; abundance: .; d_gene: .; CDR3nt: TGTGCCATCAGTGGGACACAGGGAAGGTTGGGTTACGAGCAGTACTTC; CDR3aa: CAISGTQGRLGYEQYF
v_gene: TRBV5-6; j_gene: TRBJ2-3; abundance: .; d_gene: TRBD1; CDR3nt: TGTGCCAGCAGCTTCAACAGGGGGCGTAAAGATACGCAGTATTTT; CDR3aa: CASSFNRGRKDTQYF
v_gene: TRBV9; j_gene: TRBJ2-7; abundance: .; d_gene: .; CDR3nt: TGTGCCAGCAGCGTATATCCGGGAACCTACGAGCAGTACTTC; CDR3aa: CASSVYPGTYEQYF
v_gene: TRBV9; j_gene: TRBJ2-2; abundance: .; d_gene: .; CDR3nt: TGTGCCACCACAGGGAACACCGGGGAGCTGTTTTTT; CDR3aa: CATTGNTGELFF
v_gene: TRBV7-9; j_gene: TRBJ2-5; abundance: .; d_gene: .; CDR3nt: TGTGCCAGCAGCTTAGTTGGTGTTGGGACATATCTGCTTGAGACCCAGTACTTC; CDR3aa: CASSLVGVGTYLLETQYF
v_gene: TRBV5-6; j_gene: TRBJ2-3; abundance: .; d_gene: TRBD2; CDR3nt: TGTGCCAGCAGCTTAGGACTAGCGGTCACAGATACGCAGTATTTT; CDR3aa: CASSLGLAVTDTQYF
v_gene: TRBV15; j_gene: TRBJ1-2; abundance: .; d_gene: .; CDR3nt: TGTGCCACATCGGACCCGGGGGTGCACTATGGCTACACCTTC; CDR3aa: CATSDPGVHYGYTF
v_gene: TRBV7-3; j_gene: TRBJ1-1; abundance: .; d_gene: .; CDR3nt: TGTGCCAGCAGCCCCCGGGGAGGTTTAGGGAACACTGAAGCTTTCTTT; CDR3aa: CASSPRGGLGNTEAFF
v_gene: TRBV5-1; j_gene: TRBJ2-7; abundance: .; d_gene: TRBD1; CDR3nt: TGCGCCAGCAGCTTGGCCATTGGGACAGGGAACGAGCAGTACTTC; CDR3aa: CASSLAIGTGNEQYF
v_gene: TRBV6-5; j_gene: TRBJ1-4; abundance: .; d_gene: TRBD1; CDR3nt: TGTGCCAGCAACGCAGGGGGGATTAATGAAAAACTGTTTTTT; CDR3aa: CASNAGGINEKLFF
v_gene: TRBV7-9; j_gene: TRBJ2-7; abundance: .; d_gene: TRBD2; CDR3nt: TGTGCCAGCAGCGAACTAACTAGCGGGAGGGCCGACGAGCAGTACTTC; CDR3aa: CASSELTSGRADEQYF
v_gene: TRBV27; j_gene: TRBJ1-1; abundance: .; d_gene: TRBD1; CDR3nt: TGTGCCAGCACCTCGACAGGGGAAACTGAAGCTTTCTTT; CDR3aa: CASTSTGETEAFF
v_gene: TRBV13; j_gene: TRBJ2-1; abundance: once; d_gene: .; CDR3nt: TGTGCCAGCAGCTCTTACAATGAGCAGTTCTTC; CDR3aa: CASSSYNEQFF
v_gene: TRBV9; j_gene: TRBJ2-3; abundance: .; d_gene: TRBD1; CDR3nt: TGTGCCAGCAGCGAATTAGCAGGGGGCGCAGATACGCAGTATTTT; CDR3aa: CASSELAGGADTQYF
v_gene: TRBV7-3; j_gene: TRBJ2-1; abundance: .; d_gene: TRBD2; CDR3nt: TGTGCCAGCAGCCCCCCAGTTAGCGGGAGGTTTTCCTACAATGAGCAGTTCTTC; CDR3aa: CASSPPVSGRFSYNEQFF
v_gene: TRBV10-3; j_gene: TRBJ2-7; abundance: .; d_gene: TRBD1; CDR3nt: TGTGCCATCAGGGGTAAGACAGGGAGCCCCTACGAGCAGTACTTC; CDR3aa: CAIRGKTGSPYEQYF
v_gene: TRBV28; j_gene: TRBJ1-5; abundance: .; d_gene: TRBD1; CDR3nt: TGTGCCAGCAGTTTACCGGGACAGGGGAGCTATCAGCCCCAGCATTTT; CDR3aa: CASSLPGQGSYQPQHF
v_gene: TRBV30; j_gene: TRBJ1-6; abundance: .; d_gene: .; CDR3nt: TGTGCCTGGAGCGGTAGCTCCTATAATTCACCCCTCCACTTT; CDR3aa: CAWSGSSYNSPLHF